Listed below are T cell receptor beta chains from one sample, sequenced in a study of cytomegalovirus exposure and HLA in healthy donors. Using immunoSEQ multiplex PCR, the repertoire was profiled, and TCRdb retains in-frame clones only, with some absent. The sample records about 210,000 clones, around 84% being singletons. The specimen was PBMCs. The source of these receptors is a girl aged 2 to 10 in good health and CMV-seronegative. CDR3s include the opening cysteine and the closing phenylalanine or tryptophan. The order of the fields is J gene, V gene, D gene, clone size, CDR3 protein, CDR3 DNA. D genes are given only for firm matches. Clone size is shown for a subset of rows, as once, few, many or a class of expanded clone.

TRBJ2-5,TRBV5-1,.,.,CASSLGQPLETQYF,TGCGCCAGCAGCTTGGGACAGCCCTTAGAGACCCAGTACTTC
TRBJ1-2,TRBV18,.,once,CASSPQDRGAYGYTF,TGTGCCAGCTCACCACAGGACAGAGGAGCCTATGGCTACACCTTC
TRBJ2-5,TRBV27,TRBD2,.,CASSLSRGGETQYF,TGTGCCAGCAGTTTATCCCGGGGGGGGGAGACCCAGTACTTC
TRBJ1-2,TRBV2,TRBD1,.,CASSGQGDGYTF,TGTGCCAGCAGTGGACAGGGGGACGGCTACACCTTC
TRBJ2-1,TRBV6-1,TRBD2,.,CASGTSGSYNEQFF,TGTGCCAGCGGGACTAGCGGGAGTTACAATGAGCAGTTCTTC
TRBJ1-2,TRBV2,.,.,CASRSYYGYTF,TGTGCCAGCAGAAGCTACTATGGCTACACCTTC
TRBJ1-2,TRBV7-9,TRBD1,.,CASSATARDRGRYGYTF,TGTGCCAGCAGCGCGACAGCCCGCGACAGGGGCCGCTATGGCTACACCTTC
TRBJ2-7,TRBV9,.,.,CASSVEDGRERDEQYF,TGTGCCAGCAGCGTAGAAGATGGCAGGGAAAGAGACGAGCAGTACTTC
TRBJ2-3,TRBV4-1,TRBD2,once,CASSPLAGGSTDTQYF,TGCGCCAGCAGCCCCCTAGCGGGGGGGAGCACAGATACGCAGTATTTT
TRBJ1-6,TRBV4-1,.,few,CASSQEDGGPISYNSPLHF,TGCGCCAGCAGCCAAGAAGACGGGGGGCCAATTTCCTATAATTCACCCCTCCACTTT
TRBJ1-1,TRBV4-2,TRBD1,.,CASSQGTGMPTEAFF,TGTGCCAGCAGCCAAGGGACAGGGATGCCCACTGAAGCTTTCTTT
TRBJ2-4,TRBV11-2,.,once,CASSLERGSGIQYF,TGTGCCAGCAGCTTAGAGCGGGGCTCTGGCATTCAGTACTTC
TRBJ2-1,TRBV10-3,TRBD2,.,CAISDGGGSYNEQFF,TGTGCCATCAGTGACGGCGGGGGGTCCTACAATGAGCAGTTCTTC
TRBJ1-1,TRBV6-1,.,.,CASSEKGENRAFF,TGTGCCAGCAGTGAAAAGGGTGAGAACAGGGCTTTCTTT
TRBJ2-6,TRBV2,TRBD1,.,CASIRLAGTGVSGANVLTF,TGTGCCAGCATACGGTTGGCCGGGACAGGCGTCTCTGGGGCCAACGTCCTGACTTTC
TRBJ2-1,TRBV2,.,.,CASSEGAGEQFF,TGTGCCAGCAGTGAGGGGGCTGGTGAGCAGTTCTTC
TRBJ2-1,TRBV5-4,.,.,CASSLWPSDEQFF,TGTGCCAGCAGCTTGTGGCCTAGCGATGAGCAGTTCTTC
TRBJ2-4,TRBV30,TRBD1,once,CAWSVGRGHIQYF,TGTGCCTGGAGTGTAGGAAGGGGGCACATTCAGTACTTC
TRBJ2-1,TRBV2,TRBD2,.,CASSGTSGEGNEQFF,TGTGCCAGCAGTGGGACTAGCGGGGAGGGCAATGAGCAGTTCTTC
TRBJ2-1,TRBV5-6,TRBD2,.,CASSLAGLAGGLYNEQFF,TGTGCCAGCAGCTTGGCTGGCCTGGCGGGAGGCCTCTACAATGAGCAGTTCTTC
TRBJ2-7,TRBV5-5,.,.,CASDQTATSEQYF,TGTGCCAGCGACCAGACAGCTACCAGCGAGCAGTACTTC
TRBJ2-7,TRBV5-1,.,.,CASSLMASSEQYF,TGCGCCAGCAGCTTGATGGCTAGCTCCGAGCAGTACTTC
TRBJ2-7,TRBV4-1,.,.,CASSQDPQGEQYF,TGCGCCAGCAGCCAAGACCCCCAGGGCGAGCAGTACTTC
TRBJ2-7,TRBV15,.,.,CATSRGYRGNDEQYF,TGTGCCACCAGCAGAGGCTACCGCGGGAATGACGAGCAGTACTTC
TRBJ2-7,TRBV9,.,once,CASSVEDTRAYEQYF,TGTGCCAGCAGCGTAGAGGACACCCGGGCCTACGAGCAGTACTTC
TRBJ1-1,TRBV11-2,.,.,CASSLGGWGGGVNTEAFF,TGTGCCAGCAGCTTAGGAGGGTGGGGAGGGGGAGTGAACACTGAAGCTTTCTTT
TRBJ2-5,TRBV6-1,TRBD1,.,CASNIRDRERETQYF,TGTGCCAGCAATATCAGGGACAGGGAAAGGGAGACCCAGTACTTC
TRBJ1-1,TRBV7-2,.,.,CASSFRRSTEAFF,TGTGCCAGCAGCTTCAGAAGATCCACTGAAGCTTTCTTT
TRBJ2-7,TRBV18,TRBD2,.,CASSTGLAGGMRGEQYF,TGTGCCAGCTCAACGGGACTAGCGGGAGGAATGAGGGGTGAGCAGTACTTC
TRBJ2-2,TRBV19,TRBD2,.,CASSIGPGLAGDTGELFF,TGTGCCAGTAGTATTGGGCCGGGACTAGCGGGGGACACCGGGGAGCTGTTTTTT
TRBJ2-1,TRBV10-3,TRBD2,few,CATRTSGTYNEQFF,TGTGCCACCCGGACTAGCGGAACCTACAATGAGCAGTTCTTC
TRBJ2-1,TRBV18,TRBD1,few,CASSPAQDRGEQFF,TGTGCCAGCTCACCAGCCCAGGACAGGGGTGAGCAGTTCTTC
TRBJ1-1,TRBV13,.,.,CASSRVHTEAFF,TGTGCCAGCAGCCGGGTTCACACTGAAGCTTTCTTT
TRBJ2-7,TRBV29-1,TRBD2,.,CSVEEGLNYEQYF,TGCAGCGTTGAAGAGGGACTAAATTACGAGCAGTACTTC
TRBJ1-2,TRBV30,TRBD1,.,CAWSPARTGRDYGYTF,TGTGCCTGGAGCCCTGCTCGGACAGGGAGAGACTATGGCTACACCTTC
TRBJ1-1,TRBV18,.,once,CASSSTPGTQAFF,TGTGCCAGCTCATCTACTCCGGGGACACAGGCTTTCTTT
TRBJ1-2,TRBV14,TRBD1,.,CASSQIGGKDGYTF,TGTGCCAGCAGCCAAATAGGGGGCAAGGATGGCTACACCTTC
TRBJ2-1,TRBV5-1,.,.,CASSLIPGDDEQFF,TGCGCCAGCAGCTTGATCCCAGGGGACGATGAGCAGTTCTTC
TRBJ2-5,TRBV5-1,TRBD2,.,CASSVGEAGGEETQYF,TGCGCCAGCAGCGTGGGCGAGGCGGGAGGGGAAGAGACCCAGTACTTC
TRBJ1-1,TRBV7-2,.,.,CASSLVRLPEAFF,TGTGCCAGCAGCTTAGTGAGGTTGCCTGAAGCTTTCTTT
TRBJ2-2,TRBV5-1,.,.,CASSTNRDRELFF,TGCGCCAGCAGCACGAACCGGGACAGGGAGCTGTTTTTT
TRBJ1-1,TRBV6-1,.,.,CASTFTGQNTEAFF,TGTGCCAGCACCTTTACAGGGCAAAACACTGAAGCTTTCTTT
TRBJ2-2,TRBV10-3,.,.,CAIRDLGGTNTGELFF,TGTGCCATCAGAGACTTGGGCGGGACTAACACCGGGGAGCTGTTTTTT
TRBJ2-1,TRBV5-1,TRBD2,.,CASSGINSGRKVSSYNEQFF,TGCGCCAGCAGCGGGATAAATAGCGGGAGAAAAGTGAGCTCCTACAATGAGCAGTTCTTC
TRBJ2-7,TRBV4-1,TRBD1,few,CASSQISRGLYEQYF,TGCGCCAGCAGCCAAATTTCAAGGGGGCTGTACGAGCAGTACTTC
TRBJ2-7,TRBV7-2,.,.,CASSPSQDTFYEQYF,TGTGCCAGCAGCCCCTCCCAGGACACCTTCTACGAGCAGTACTTC